Listed here are 12 T cell receptor beta chains from one sample, sequenced in a study of regulatory T cells in long-lasting Graves disease. As to time point: newly diagnosed GD, antithyroid drugs for less than 3 months. Researchers made the TCR library from RNA that was extracted from PBMCs. Construction of the TCR beta libraries employed iRepertoire HTBI primers in conjunction with Arm-PCR of CDR3 regions. MiXCR was run by TCRdb on the multiplex PCR reads, yielding one entry per CDR3 protein. The table has more than 350,000 distinct CDR3 sequences, about 15% seen once. This sample also appeared in a second study, on T cells in Graves' hyperthyroidism and ophthalmopathy.

The source was peripheral blood mononuclear cells (PBMCs), collected at new diagnosis, from a patient treated with antithyroid drugs. These receptors came from a young woman with Graves disease.

As concerns this clonotype: Since no conserved phenylalanine or tryptophan closes the CDR3, a read error is the likely cause. No DNA is shown, since the ends of the CDR3 on it are uncertain; the CDR3 is the one TCRdb lists. The CDR3 sequence: CASTGTAPQL. The chain uses TRBV12-3 or TRBV12-4 and TRBJ1-3; the DNA was not compared with TRBD1, the D call given in the table. 10 amino acids form the CDR3, both terminal residues included.

Note on this clonotype: A clone one base away is much larger, so this may be a read error. The chain is built from TRBV12-3 or TRBV12-4 and TRBJ2-3; D may be TRBD1 (5 bases). Judging by the DNA end, TRBJ1-5 fits better; the J call may be wrong. The CDR3 covers 15 residues. The CDR3 nucleotides are TGTGCCAGCAGTTTCGGAGTACCCGGGGCAGATACGCAGCATTTT. Protein sequence: CASSFGVPGADTQHF.

The chain uses TRBV6-6 and TRBJ2-7; possible D gene TRBD2, 5 bases. The CDR3 is 16 amino acids. The germline gives CDR1 MNHNY, CDR2 SVGAGI (reference sequence). V lost 0 bases and J lost 0, with 12 bases in between. CDR3 residues: CASSYSSSANSYEQYF. The CDR3 bases are TGTGCCAGCAGTTACTCGAGTAGCGCCAACTCCTACGAGCAGTACTTC.

This sequence joins TRBV30 and TRBJ1-6; D call uncertain. V lost 0 bases and J 0 bases, leaving 9 bases between the germline ends. Germline assignment: CDR1 GTSNPN and CDR2 SVGIG (reference sequence). There are 16 residues in the CDR3. CDR3 protein: CAWSVGAGSYNSPLHF. CDR3 bases: TGTGCCTGGAGTGTGGGTGCGGGCTCCTATAATTCACCCCTCCACTTT.

This clonotype was observed many times. This chain joins TRBV7-9 and TRBJ1-1; 8 positions match TRBD1. The CDR3 totals 17 residues. The germline V gene encodes CDR1 SEHNR and CDR2 FQNEAQ (reference sequence). J was trimmed by 6 bases and V by 6 bases; bases with no gene match: 18. The CDR3 reads CASSSGDSGGGGAEAFF. CDR3 sequence (DNA): TGTGCCAGCAGTTCAGGGGACTCAGGGGGCGGTGGCGCTGAAGCTTTCTTT. Drawing the rest from reference TRBV7-9 and TRBJ1-1, the complete variable domain is DTGVSQNPRHKITKRGQNVTFRCDPISEHNRLYWYRQTLGQGPEFLTYFQNEAQLEKSRLLSDRFSAERPKGSFSTLEIQRTEQGDSAMYLCASSSGDSGGGGAEAFFGQGTRLTVV.

At least ten counts were recorded for this clonotype. The chain links TRBV11-2 to TRBJ2-2; 10 bases line up with TRBD2. Looked up from germline, CDR1 is SGHAT and CDR2 is FQNNGV. The junction had 9 bases not matched to a gene; V was cut back by 5 bases and J by 0 bases. CDR3 length: 18 amino acids. CDR3 sequence (DNA): TGTGCCAGCAGCCCCAGCCGACTAGCGGGTACGAACACCGGGGAGCTGTTTTTT. This gives the protein CASSPSRLAGTNTGELFF.

This clonotype was counted ten times or more. The V gene is TRBV13, the J gene TRBJ1-5; D uncertain. V dropped 2 bases and J dropped 0 bases, with 8 bases sitting between them. The V gene's germline CDR1 is PRHDT and CDR2 FYEKMQ (reference sequence). The CDR3 has 15 amino acids. The CDR3 is CASSLSQISNQPQHF. The CDR3 bases are TGTGCCAGCAGCTTAAGTCAGATTAGCAATCAGCCCCAGCATTTT.

The J gene is TRBJ2-6, the V gene TRBV19; the D gene is possibly TRBD1 (6 bases). The CDR3 consists of 16 residues. V was cut by 1 base and J by 0 bases, with 7 bases left in between. In germline, CDR1 is LNHDA, CDR2 SQIVND (reference sequence). CDR3 region: CASSIADSSGANVLTF. The DNA of the CDR3 is TGTGCCAGTAGTATAGCGGACAGCTCTGGGGCCAACGTCCTGACTTTC.

With regard to this clonotype: This could be a read error, since a much larger clone is one nucleotide away. The genes are TRBV6-2 or TRBV6-3 and TRBJ2-5; D not resolved. The CDR3 runs to 14 residues. Germline CDR1 and CDR2: MNHEY and SVGEGT. Deletions cut 7 bases from V and 0 bases from J, with 12 bases between. Written as DNA, the CDR3 is TGTGCCAGCAATCCGATCCAGTACCAAGAGACCCAGTACTTC. Its protein product is CASNPIQYQETQYF.

This clonotype occurred a few times. A much bigger clone sits one base away, suggesting this may be a read error. The chain carries TRBV2 and TRBJ2-7; 14 bases align to TRBD2. The junction had 3 bases not matched to a gene; V was cut back by 3 bases and J by 2 bases. Per germline, CDR1 SNHLY and CDR2 FYNNEI. The CDR3 sequence is 16 residues long. DNA for the CDR3: TGTGCCAGCAGTGAGACTAGCGGGAGGGGGGCCTACGAGCAGTACTTC. It codes for CASSETSGRGAYEQYF.

The chain recombines TRBV6-1 with TRBJ1-2, with 10 bases aligning to TRBD1. V dropped 6 bases and J dropped 4; count of bases not matched to a gene: 5. The germline V gene encodes CDR1 MNHNS and CDR2 SASEGT. This CDR3 is 14 amino acids long. CDR3 residues: CASRGQGEIYGYTF. CDR3 nucleotide sequence: TGTGCCAGCAGAGGACAGGGGGAGATCTATGGCTACACCTTC.

This clonotype was seen at least ten times. The chain couples TRBV28 to TRBJ2-1; weak D call: TRBD1 (5 bases). The ends were cut back, 5 bases at V and 7 bases at J, with 24 bases in the middle. CDR3 length: 17 residues. CDR1 is MDHEN, CDR2 SYDVKM, per germline. CDR3 nucleotides: TGTGCCAGCAGTGACCCCCCCGCCGGAGCGAACAGGAATGAGCAGTTCTTC. Translated: CASSDPPAGANRNEQFF.